Following are 12 T cell receptor beta chains from one sample sequenced in a study of blood T cell repertoires in COVID-19 (dated by TCRdb to the early 2020s). Library construction relied on the immunoSEQ multiplex PCR assay. TCRdb holds this immuneACCESS table with in-frame rearrangements only. Some clones are missing; in checked studies, unresolved V genes explain under half, and the rest has no known cause. The sample includes 70,000 or so clones, with around 74% observed a single time. The ten biggest clones cover roughly 21% of the sample. Sequences were obtained from peripheral blood. Source of these receptors: a man in his 70s with acute or convalescent COVID-19.

This clone was seen a few times. This rearrangement joins TRBV5-6 to TRBJ2-5; TRBD2 aligns across 10 bases. Unmatched junction bases numbered 7, after V lost 4 bases and J lost 1 base. Germline values: CDR1 SGHDT, CDR2 YYEEEE. The CDR3 totals 16 residues. The CDR3 is CASSRPGLASQETQYF. The CDR3 DNA sequence: TGTGCCAGCAGCCGGCCGGGACTAGCGTCCCAAGAGACCCAGTACTTC.

This clone was picked up one time. The chain links TRBV5-6 to TRBJ2-2; 10 positions match TRBD2. With 0 bases clipped from V and 4 bases from J, the junction kept 9 bases outside the gene matches. The CDR3 loop spans 18 amino acids. Germline V CDR1 and CDR2: SGHDT, YYEEEE. CDR3 sequence reads: CASSLAGASGSSTGELFF. The CDR3 DNA sequence: TGTGCCAGCAGCTTGGCCGGCGCTAGCGGGAGTAGCACCGGGGAGCTGTTTTTT. Full variable domain (missing parts from reference TRBV5-6 and TRBJ2-2): DAGVTQSPTHLIKTRGQQVTLRCSPKSGHDTVSWYQQALGQGPQFIFQYYEEEERQRGNFPDRFSGHQFPNYSSELNVNALLLGDSALYLCASSLAGASGSSTGELFFGEGSRLTVL.

The gene calls are TRBV24-1 and TRBJ2-5; 11 bases align to TRBD1. Germline V gives CDR1 KGHDR, CDR2 SFDVKD. J lost 4 bases, V lost 4 bases, and 4 bases had no gene match. This CDR3 spans 15 amino acids. The CDR3 region is CATSDPDRGRETQYF. DNA for the CDR3: TGTGCCACCAGTGACCCGGACAGGGGGCGAGAGACCCAGTACTTC.

The rearrangement joins TRBV25-1 to TRBJ2-7, with D possibly matching TRBD2 (6 bases). This CDR3 spans 14 amino acids. V was pared by 3 bases and J by 4 bases, with 13 bases between. Germline V gene lookup returns CDR1 MGHDK and CDR2 SYGVNS. In DNA, the CDR3 is TGTGCCAGCAGTGATCACCGAGGAGGGTACGAGCAGTACTTC. This codes for CASSDHRGGYEQYF.

This clone appeared a few times. The rearrangement uses TRBV24-1 and TRBJ1-2; no definite D call. Looked up from germline, CDR1 is KGHDR and CDR2 is SFDVKD. Trimming took off 3 bases at V and 1 base at J, with 5 bases between the two ends. This CDR3 contains 13 residues. The CDR3 loop is CATSDPLNYGYTF. For the CDR3, the DNA is TGTGCCACCAGTGATCCCCTTAACTATGGCTACACCTTC.

This chain connects TRBV7-9 to TRBJ2-7, with 8 bases matching TRBD1. CDR1 and CDR2 (germline): SEHNR, FQNEAQ (reference sequence). The trim removed 4 bases at V and 2 bases at J, leaving 4 bases unmatched. This CDR3 comprises 14 residues. The CDR3 bases are TGTGCCAGCAGCTCACAGGGGGTAACCTACGAGCAGTACTTC. Translated: CASSSQGVTYEQYF.

The genes are TRBV5-1 and TRBJ1-3; possibly TRBD1 for D (6 bases). This CDR3 has 13 residues. The germline V gene has CDR1 SGHRS and CDR2 YFSETQ. Trimming shortened V by 5 bases and J by 0 bases, and 6 bases separated the two germline ends. In DNA, the CDR3 is TGCGCCAGCAGGGACAGCTCTGGAAACACCATATATTTT. This translates into CASRDSSGNTIYF.

This clone was detected many times. The chain has TRBV5-1 and TRBJ2-7; possible D gene TRBD1, 6 bases. The V gene's germline CDR1 is SGHRS and CDR2 YFSETQ. The V and J ends lost 6 bases and 1 base respectively, with 11 bases between them. The CDR3 length is 13 residues. The CDR3 sequence is CASTRDNSYEQYF. CDR3 DNA sequence: TGCGCCAGCACCCGGGACAATTCCTACGAGCAGTACTTC.

This clone was seen more than once but under ten times. CDR3 bases: TGTGCCAGCAGCGCGACTAGCGGGCCGTACAATGAGCAGTTCTTC. This translates into CASSATSGPYNEQFF. The genes are TRBV4-2 and TRBJ2-1, with 10 positions matching TRBD2. J gave up 4 bases and V 5 bases, and 5 bases lay outside the gene matches. Germline V gene lookup returns CDR1 LGHNA and CDR2 YNFKEQ. CDR3 length equals 15 residues.

The count of this clone is one. This chain uses TRBV10-3 with TRBJ2-2, with 10 bases aligning to TRBD1. The germline CDR1 and CDR2 sequences are ENHRY and SYGVKD. This CDR3 region has 14 residues. Trimming cost V 6 bases and J 6 bases; bases outside gene matches: 4. The CDR3 DNA follows: TGTGCCATCAGGCCCGGGACAGGGGCCGGGGAGCTGTTTTTT. Translation gives CAIRPGTGAGELFF.

The J gene is TRBJ2-2, the V gene TRBV7-2; 9 bases align to TRBD2. Trimming cost V 1 base and J 7 bases; bases outside gene matches: 1. The CDR3 is 14 residues long. Per the germline V gene, CDR1 is SGHTA and CDR2 is FQGNSA. The CDR3 loop reads CASSLVAGDGELFF. CDR3 nucleotide sequence: TGTGCCAGCAGCTTAGTAGCGGGAGACGGGGAGCTGTTTTTT.

The CDR3 DNA is TGTGCCAGCAGCTTAAAGGGACTAGCGGACATAAATGAGCAGTTCTTC. Residues: CASSLKGLADINEQFF. This chain uses TRBV13 with TRBJ2-1, with TRBD2 identical over 11 bases. CDR1 is PRHDT and CDR2 is FYEKMQ in the germline V gene (reference sequence). There are 16 residues in the CDR3. V was pared by 2 bases and J by 7 bases, with 7 bases of the junction left unmatched.